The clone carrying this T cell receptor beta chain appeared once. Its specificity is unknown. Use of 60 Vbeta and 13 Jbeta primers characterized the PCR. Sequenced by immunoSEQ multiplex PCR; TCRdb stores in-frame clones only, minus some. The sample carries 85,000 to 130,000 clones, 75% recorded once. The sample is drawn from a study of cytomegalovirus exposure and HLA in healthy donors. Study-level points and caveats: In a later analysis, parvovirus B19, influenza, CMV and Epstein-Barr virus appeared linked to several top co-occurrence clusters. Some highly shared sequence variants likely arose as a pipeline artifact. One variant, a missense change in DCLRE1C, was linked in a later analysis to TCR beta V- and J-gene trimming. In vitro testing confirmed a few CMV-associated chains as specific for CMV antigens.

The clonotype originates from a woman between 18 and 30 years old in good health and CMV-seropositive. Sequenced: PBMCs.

The CDR3 DNA sequence: TGCGCCAGCAGCTTGACGGGAGGGTCCTACAATGAGCAGTTCTTC. Translation: CASSLTGGSYNEQFF. The genes are TRBV5-1 and TRBJ2-1; 8 positions match TRBD2. In germline, CDR1 is SGHRS, CDR2 YFSETQ. This CDR3 has 15 amino acids. J lost 1 base, V lost 1 base, and 1 base had no gene match.